This T cell receptor beta chain came from a study of OX40 agonist ivuxolimab in advanced cancers. Broadly, across the study: Ivuxolimab was a fully human IgG2 agonistic monoclonal antibody targeting the costimulatory receptor OX40 (CD134). Intravenous ivuxolimab was administered to patients every 2 weeks at six dose levels: 0.01, 0.1, 0.3, 1.5, 3 and 10 mg/kg. Prior anti-PD-1, anti-PD-L1 or anti-CTLA-4 therapy was permitted, and checkpoint inhibitors had been received by under 50% of dose-escalation patients. Of the roughly 50 dose-escalation patients, hepatocellular carcinoma was present in 19, melanoma in approximately 15, renal cell carcinoma in 9 and head and neck cancer in 9. The monotherapy dose-escalation portion (N of about 57 patients) of the phase I ivuxolimab trial is reported in the paper. Three dose-escalation patients achieved partial responses, one with hepatocellular carcinoma and two with cutaneous melanoma. The dose-escalation cohort was 80% to 90% male with a mean age of around 62 years, ranging from roughly 23 to 79. The purpose of peripheral TCRbeta sequencing was to test whether ivuxolimab changed TCR sequence diversity and led to clonal T-cell expansion.

Genomic DNA was isolated from the sorted cells so that the TCRbeta CDR3 region could be sequenced. The immunoSEQ Assay was used for sequencing of TCRbeta CDR3 regions. Imported from immuneACCESS, the table was reduced by TCRdb to in-frame sequences with V and J called. These copies leave out some clones; in studies compared against another copy, an unresolved V gene accounts for under half, and the cause of the remainder is not known. Present in this sample are approximately 58,000 clones, roughly 85% of which were seen just once. The ten largest make up approximately 4.7% of the sample. The junction carries 9 bases between V and J, which are trimmed by 3 bases and 4 bases respectively. The CDR3 runs 14 amino acids, cysteine and phenylalanine included. Just CDR3 DNA is preserved here, 42 bases in frame from base 1. The germline V gene gives CDR1 as SNHLY and CDR2 as FYNNEI. On the study overall, not on this receptor specifically: In the 0.1-3.0 mg/kg groups, partial responders had among the lowest normalized peripheral clonal expansion, particularly in CD8+ T cells. Low levels of normalized T-cell clonal expansion were also shown by some nonresponding patients. After ivuxolimab, more expanded clones were found on average in CD8+ T cells than in CD4+ T cells. Clonal expansion of both CD4+ and CD8+ blood T cells was observed from baseline to week 6 at doses 0.1 to 3.0 mg/kg. The antigen specificity of the peripheral T cells that underwent clonal expansion was not determined.

Turning to this clone: Its recognized antigen is unknown. It has no much larger one-base neighbor in the sample; base qualities were not kept.

The trial excluded patients who had a history of autoimmune disease or were on systemic immunosuppression. Peripheral blood for TCR sequencing was collected from all dose cohorts at baseline, on cycle 4 day 1, and on cycle 7 day 1. The samples were drawn from a first-in-human, open-label, multicenter phase I dose-escalation trial of ivuxolimab. The trial enrolled adults with locally advanced or metastatic head and neck squamous cell, hepatocellular, melanoma or renal cell carcinoma. Before TCR sequencing, CD4+ T cells and CD8+ T cells from peripheral blood were sorted into separate populations. The sample in question was CD4+ or CD8+ T cells sorted from blood, obtained in a trial of the OX40 agonist ivuxolimab. The origin of this receptor is an adult with an advanced solid tumor such as melanoma, head and neck, liver or kidney cancer. The V and J segments used are TRBV2 and TRBJ1-4; the D gene is perhaps TRBD1, on 5 matching bases. The nucleotides read TGTGCCAGCAGTGAGGGACGGCTTAATGAAAAACTGTTTTTT. It translates as CASSEGRLNEKLFF. The entire variable domain, with the stretches around the CDR3 drawn from the reference TRBV2 and TRBJ1-4 proteins, is EPEVTQTPSHQVTQMGQEVILRCVPISNHLYFYWYRQILGQKVEFLVSFYNNEISEKSEIFDDQFSVERPDGSNFTLKIRSTKLEDSAMYFCASSEGRLNEKLFFGSGTQLSVL.